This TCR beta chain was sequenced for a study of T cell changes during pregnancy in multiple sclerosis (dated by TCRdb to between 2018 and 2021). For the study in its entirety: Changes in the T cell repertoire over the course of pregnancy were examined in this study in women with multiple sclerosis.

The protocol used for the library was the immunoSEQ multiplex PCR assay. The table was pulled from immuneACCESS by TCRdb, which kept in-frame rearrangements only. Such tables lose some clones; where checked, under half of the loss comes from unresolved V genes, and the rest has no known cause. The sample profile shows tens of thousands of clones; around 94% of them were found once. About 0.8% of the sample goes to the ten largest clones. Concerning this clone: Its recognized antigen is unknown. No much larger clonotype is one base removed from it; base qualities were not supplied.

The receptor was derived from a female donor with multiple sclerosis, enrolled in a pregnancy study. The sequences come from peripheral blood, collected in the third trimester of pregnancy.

CDR3 protein: CAWSVKGRDRVFASGANVLTF. Here is the DNA: TGTGCCTGGAGTGTAAAAGGGCGGGACAGAGTTTTTGCTTCTGGGGCCAACGTCCTGACTTTC. This chain is built from TRBV30 and TRBJ2-6; perhaps TRBD1 is the D gene, with 7 bases matching. Trimming takes 0 bases from V and 1 base from J, and the germline ends sit 25 bases apart. The germline V gene (reference sequence) specifies GTSNPN as CDR1 and SVGIG as CDR2. Counted from cysteine to phenylalanine, this CDR3 has 21 amino acids. The DNA shown is the 63-base CDR3, in frame from base 1.